This entry lists 12 T cell receptor beta chains sequenced from one sample in a study of blood T cell repertoires in COVID-19. Here immunoSEQ multiplex PCR was the method, and the copy in TCRdb shows in-frame clones only, minus some. The data contain some 390,000 clones, about nine tenths of them singletons. The sequenced sample was PBMCs or T cells enriched from blood (not recorded which). The receptors were gathered from a woman aged 25 to 39 who had recovered from COVID-19.

The table lists this clone with a few counts. The chain couples TRBV10-3 to TRBJ1-6, with a weak D call TRBD1 (6 bases). V was shortened by 10 bases and J by 8 bases, with 15 bases between the two germline ends. This CDR3 is 13 amino acids long. Germline V gene data show CDR1 as ENHRY and CDR2 as SYGVKD. DNA for the CDR3: TGTGCCACAAGGGCGGCAGGGGATTCACCCCTCCACTTT. Encoded protein: CATRAAGDSPLHF.

The chain employs TRBV30 and TRBJ2-2; 7 nucleotides align to TRBD2. This CDR3 has 16 amino acids. CDR1 and CDR2 from the germline V gene are GTSNPN and SVGIG (reference sequence). V gave up 0 bases and J gave up 5 bases; unmatched junction bases: 9. The CDR3: CAWSVPGGRETGELFF. The CDR3 DNA reads as TGTGCCTGGAGTGTACCGGGAGGACGGGAGACCGGGGAGCTGTTTTTT. Full variable domain (missing parts from reference TRBV30 and TRBJ2-2): SQTIHQWPATLVQPVGSPLSLECTVEGTSNPNLYWYRQAAGRGLQLLFYSVGIGQISSEVPQNLSASRPQDRQFILSSKKLLLSDSGFYLCAWSVPGGRETGELFFGEGSRLTVL.

The CDR3 nucleotides are TGTGCCAGCAGCCCCTACGGGGGGCACACTGAAGCTTTCTTT. Translating it yields CASSPYGGHTEAFF. This chain joins TRBV14 and TRBJ1-1; possibly TRBD1 for D (6 bases). V lost 4 bases, J lost 3 bases, and 12 bases lay in between. CDR1 and CDR2 from the germline V gene are SGHDN and FVKESK. The CDR3 contains 14 residues.

This chain joins TRBV28 and TRBJ2-7; 7 nucleotides match TRBD2. This CDR3 spans 15 amino acids. The germline CDR1 and CDR2 sequences are MDHEN and SYDVKM. Germline trimming cut 3 bases from V and 1 base from J; bases unmatched to any gene: 6. CDR3 nucleotide sequence: TGTGCCAGCAGTTTTGTTTGGGGGGGATCCTACGAGCAGTACTTC. This codes for CASSFVWGGSYEQYF.

With respect to this clone: This sample includes further DNA sequences coding for the same CDR3. The chain joins TRBV5-1 to TRBJ2-7; maybe TRBD2 (5 bases). This CDR3 is built from 15 residues. V was pared by 0 bases and J by 0 bases, with 10 bases between. Germline V gene data show CDR1 as SGHRS and CDR2 as YFSETQ. The CDR3 DNA is TGCGCCAGCAGCTTGGCGGGGTTAAGCTCCTACGAGCAGTACTTC. Its protein product is CASSLAGLSSYEQYF.

V and J are TRBV11-2 and TRBJ1-1, with TRBD1 identical over 7 bases. Germline CDR1 SGHAT, CDR2 FQNNGV. CDR3 length: 14 amino acids. The V segment lost 0 bases and the J segment 4 bases; nucleotides outside the gene matches: 2. CDR3 sequence reads: CASSLDRGATEAFF. The CDR3 DNA reads TGTGCCAGCAGCTTAGACAGGGGGGCCACTGAAGCTTTCTTT.

This sequence joins TRBV20-1 and TRBJ2-7; tentative D call: TRBD2 (6 bases). This CDR3 has 14 amino acids. Germline V lookup: CDR1 DFQATT, CDR2 SNEGSKA (reference sequence). The V gene lost 3 bases and the J gene lost 4 bases, with 16 bases spanning the gap. This chain's CDR3 is CSASGGGGGYEQYF. Here the CDR3 DNA reads TGCAGTGCTAGTGGGGGAGGTGGTGGATACGAGCAGTACTTC.

This chain connects TRBV27 to TRBJ2-3, with 9 bases matching TRBD1. The V gene's germline CDR1 is MNHEY and CDR2 SMNVEV (reference sequence). The CDR3 totals 15 residues. With V trimmed by 3 bases and J by 8 bases, 9 bases remained unmatched. The CDR3 sequence is CASSFGTGISVTQYF. The CDR3 DNA reads as TGTGCCAGCAGTTTTGGGACAGGGATTTCGGTTACGCAGTATTTT.

This clone has just a few counts. The chain joins TRBV19 to TRBJ2-2; 7 nucleotides line up with TRBD1. Germline V gives CDR1 LNHDA, CDR2 SQIVND (reference sequence). V lost 2 bases and J lost 4; bases outside the gene matches: 7. This CDR3 has 16 amino acids. In DNA form, the CDR3 reads TGTGCCAGTAGTATACGTACAGGGGCGCGCACCGGGGAGCTGTTTTTT. Amino acids: CASSIRTGARTGELFF.

The V gene is TRBV18, the J gene TRBJ2-3; 9 positions match TRBD2. Unmatched junction bases numbered 11, after V lost 1 base and J lost 0 bases. The germline V gene encodes CDR1 KGHSH and CDR2 LQKENI. The CDR3 has 19 amino acids. The CDR3 sequence is CASSPLPAGGPASTDTQYF. DNA for the CDR3: TGTGCCAGCTCACCACTCCCAGCGGGAGGCCCTGCTAGCACAGATACGCAGTATTTT.

The rearrangement uses TRBV6-6 and TRBJ2-7; the match to TRBD2 covers 10 bases. The V and J ends lost 8 bases and 4 bases, in that order; junction bases with no gene match: 5. This CDR3 comprises 13 residues. CDR1 and CDR2 (germline): MNHNY, SVGAGI (reference sequence). This CDR3 is CASEGGLAYEQYF. For the CDR3, the DNA is TGTGCCAGCGAGGGGGGACTAGCGTACGAGCAGTACTTC.

This chain uses TRBV12-5 with TRBJ2-3; TRBD1 aligns across 11 bases. V lost 4 bases to trimming and J lost 7 bases; unmatched junction nucleotides: 7. The CDR3 spans 15 residues. Germline assignment: CDR1 LGHNT and CDR2 FRNRAP. This chain's CDR3 is CASGSWGQGENTQYF. The CDR3 bases are TGTGCTAGTGGTTCGTGGGGACAGGGGGAAAATACGCAGTATTTT.